This T cell receptor (beta chain) originates from a study of shared T cell receptors in the human thymus. Germline CDR1 and CDR2: MNHEY and SMNVEV (reference sequence). This CDR3 contains 15 residues. With V trimmed by 7 bases and J by 5 bases, 10 bases remained unmatched. The data were produced by immunoSEQ multiplex PCR, yet TCRdb's version contains in-frame clones alone and is incomplete. The sample shows some 660,000 clones, about 87% of them seen only once. This sample also belongs to another study, concerning human thymus T cells. That work contributes: Healthy Finnish infants undergoing corrective surgery for congenital heart defects provided the donor material. The source of the thymus tissue was resections taken during corrective heart surgery. Within thymic and blood repertoires, V and J gene usage appeared to be biased. Thymic repertoires of unrelated individuals were reported in related research to overlap highly.

The chain couples TRBV27 to TRBJ2-1, with 8 bases that match TRBD2. This TCR came from a boy in the first two years of life with a congenital heart defect. Sequencing used thymocytes. CDR3 amino acids: CASTPAGGPNNEQFF. CDR3 sequence (DNA): TGTGCCAGCACCCCCGCGGGGGGACCTAACAATGAGCAGTTCTTC.